This TCR beta chain was recorded in a study of CD8+ T cells in alopecia areata. Findings and limits, study-wide: Persistence in scalp and blood during tofacitinib was observed for many expanded lesional clones.

Treatment noted: oral pan-JAK inhibitor, 5-10 mg twice daily. Peripheral blood, together with lesional scalp punch biopsies, was collected from alopecia areata patients. The authors extracted RNA and reverse transcribed it into cDNA as the sequencing template. The table came from immunoSEQ multiplex PCR; TCRdb's copy has only in-frame clones and leaves some out. The data show under 150,000 clones, 82% seen once. Comments on this clone: Its antigen is as yet unknown.

This TCR came from a human donor with alopecia areata. Sequences were derived from CD8+ T cells sorted from blood, sampled at week 4, from a patient treated with tofacitinib.

DNA of the CDR3: TGCGCCAGCAGTGAACCGGGACAGGGGAACGAGCAGTACTTC. This codes for CASSEPGQGNEQYF. J is TRBJ2-7 and V is TRBV10-2; 10 nucleotides line up with TRBD1. Germline V gives CDR1 WSHSY, CDR2 SAAADI. The CDR3 runs to 14 residues. Unmatched junction bases numbered 4, after V lost 3 bases and J lost 5 bases.